The 2 T cell receptor beta chains given below trace back to one sample, sequenced in a study of blood T cell repertoires in COVID-19. Repertoires were generated with immunoSEQ multiplex PCR, while TCRdb's copy carries only in-frame clones and drops some. In the table there are roughly 250,000 clones, around 88% of which are singletons. Sequenced: peripheral blood. The receptors come from a young man with acute or convalescent COVID-19.

The chain combines TRBV15 with TRBJ2-2; tentatively, D is TRBD1 (6 bases). The V and J ends lost 8 bases and 0 bases respectively, with 13 bases between them. The CDR3 runs to 15 residues. The germline gives CDR1 LNHNV, CDR2 YYDKDF (reference sequence). This chain's CDR3 is CATSEGVANTGELFF. The CDR3 region has the DNA TGTGCCACCTCTGAGGGGGTCGCGAACACCGGGGAGCTGTTTTTT.

V gene TRBV9 combines with J gene TRBJ1-1; 8 bases are a match to TRBD1. The V segment lost 4 bases and the J segment 5 bases; nucleotides outside the gene matches: 10. This CDR3 has 15 amino acids. Germline V gives CDR1 SGDLS, CDR2 YYNGEE. This CDR3 reads CASSTRQGPGTEAFF. The CDR3 DNA reads as TGTGCCAGCAGCACAAGACAGGGGCCGGGTACTGAAGCTTTCTTT. Full variable domain (rest looked up from reference TRBV9 and TRBJ1-1): DSGVTQTPKHLITATGQRVTLRCSPRSGDLSVYWYQQSLDQGLQFLIQYYNGEERAKGNILERFSAQQFPDLHSELNLSSLELGDSALYFCASSTRQGPGTEAFFGQGTRLTVV.